This T cell receptor (beta chain) was identified during a study of graft-versus-host responses after intestinal transplantation. Overall study context: Recipients underwent multivisceral, liver-intestinal, or isolated intestinal transplants. Every recipient had anti-thymocyte globulin induction and 2 to 4 years of tacrolimus plus steroids.

Sequencing was performed with immunoSEQ multiplex PCR; in TCRdb, only in-frame clones are kept and a portion is missing. This table has tens of thousands of clones, less than 90% appearing once. Remarks on this clone: Its matching antigen is unknown.

Trimming took 2 bases from V and 5 from J, leaving 6 bases between them. Germline V lookup: CDR1 MNHEY, CDR2 SMNVEV (reference sequence). The CDR3 covers 13 residues. Study-wide findings and caveats: GvH clones were identified in recipient marrow, with some first appearing in ileum or blood. Allografts from individuals with graft-donor T cell macrochimerism displayed high graft-versus-host to host-versus-graft clonal ratios.

The V and J genes are TRBV27 and TRBJ2-2; D gene uncertain. The source was PBMCs, collected 1070 days after transplant. The receptor comes from a human patient who received an intestinal transplant, so some T cells may come from the graft donor. The CDR3 nucleotides read TGTGCCAGCAGTTTAGGGGTAACCGGGGAGCTGTTTTTT. Translation: CASSLGVTGELFF.